A selection of T cell receptor beta chains follows, all from one sample in a study of CD8 T cells in Susac syndrome. TCRdb reprocessed the immunoSEQ multiplex PCR reads with MiXCR, giving one entry per CDR3 protein. The sample records approximately 160,000 distinct CDR3 sequences, roughly 93% being singletons. Sample: CD4+ T cells from PBMCs. All receptors come from a human donor in good health. The CDR3 runs from the conserved cysteine through the conserved F or W. A D gene is named only where the DNA matches it firmly. Where a row states a size, it is once, few, many or the class of an expanded clone; other rows omit it.

V	size	J	D	length	CDR3	DNA
TRBV20-1	.	TRBJ2-1	.	12	CSAGRGGNEQFF	TGCAGTGCTGGCAGGGGAGGCAATGAGCAGTTCTTC
TRBV20-1	.	TRBJ2-3	.	13	CSESPPSTDTQYF	TGCAGTGAAAGTCCTCCTAGCACAGATACGCAGTATTTT
TRBV2	once	TRBJ2-5	.	13	CASVRRIQETQYF	TGTGCCAGCGTCAGACGTATCCAAGAGACCCAGTACTTC
TRBV20-1	.	TRBJ2-3	TRBD2	17	CSARDTGLAGATDTQYF	TGCAGTGCTAGAGACACCGGACTAGCGGGGGCCACAGATACGCAGTATTTT
TRBV6-5	.	TRBJ1-1	TRBD1	15	CASDRDRRGNTEAFF	TGTGCCAGCGATAGGGACAGGCGGGGGAACACTGAAGCTTTCTTT
TRBV5-1	.	TRBJ2-5	.	14	CASSLGLTQETQYF	TGCGCCAGCAGCTTGGGGCTGACCCAAGAGACCCAGTACTTC
TRBV5-6	.	TRBJ2-7	.	13	CASSRGRAGEQYF	TGTGCCAGCAGTAGGGGACGGGCCGGGGAGCAGTACTTC
TRBV3-1	.	TRBJ1-2	TRBD1	12	CASSPQQGRYTF	TGTGCCAGCAGCCCACAACAGGGGCGGTACACCTTC
TRBV19	.	TRBJ1-1	.	15	CASSINSFMNTEAFF	TGTGCCAGTAGTATAAACAGCTTCATGAACACTGAAGCTTTCTTT
TRBV6-5	.	TRBJ2-3	.	15	CASSYLGGDTDTQYF	TGTGCCAGCAGTTACTTGGGGGGTGACACAGATACGCAGTATTTT
TRBV5-8	.	TRBJ1-5	TRBD1	15	CASSLGQAYNQPQHF	TGTGCCAGCAGCCTGGGACAGGCATACAATCAGCCCCAGCATTTT
TRBV7-8	.	TRBJ2-5	TRBD2	14	CASSLERGSETQYF	TGTGCCAGCAGCTTAGAGCGGGGTTCGGAGACCCAGTACTTC
TRBV7-2	once	TRBJ2-7	.	18	CASSLEPPQAAGSYEQYF	TGTGCCAGCAGCTTAGAACCACCCCAAGCAGCCGGCTCCTACGAGCAGTACTTC
TRBV29-1	once	TRBJ2-5	.	13	CSVNRDNQETQYF	TGCAGCGTTAACAGGGATAACCAAGAGACCCAGTACTTC
TRBV27	.	TRBJ1-4	.	11	CASPDEEKLFF	TGTGCCAGCCCGGACGAGGAAAAACTGTTTTTT
TRBV2	few	TRBJ2-2	.	14	CASSVTGNTGELFF	TGTGCCAGCAGCGTGACAGGGAACACCGGGGAGCTGTTTTTT
TRBV18	.	TRBJ1-2	TRBD1	15	CASSPNRDSVSGYTF	TGTGCCAGCTCACCAAACCGGGACAGCGTCTCTGGCTACACCTTC
TRBV11-2	.	TRBJ2-5	TRBD2	15	CASSLPTSREGTQYF	TGTGCCAGCAGCTTACCGACTAGCAGGGAGGGGACCCAGTACTTC
TRBV11-2	.	TRBJ1-2	.	13	CASSPRGEGGYTF	TGTGCCAGCAGCCCCAGGGGAGAGGGTGGCTACACCTTC
TRBV29-1	.	TRBJ1-1	.	15	CSAQSPRQDNTEAFF	TGCAGCGCCCAATCCCCCCGACAGGATAACACTGAAGCTTTCTTT
TRBV6-6	once	TRBJ2-3	.	11	CASRATDTQYF	TGTGCCAGCAGGGCCACAGATACGCAGTATTTT
TRBV2	.	TRBJ2-5	TRBD1	15	CASSATTGGAETQYF	TGTGCCAGCAGTGCTACCACAGGGGGCGCGGAGACCCAGTACTTC
TRBV25-1	.	TRBJ1-5	.	13	CASSRQTDQPQHF	TGTGCCAGCAGTAGGCAGACTGATCAGCCCCAGCATTTT
TRBV6-5	.	TRBJ2-7	.	11	CASSSLLEQYF	TGTGCCAGCAGTTCTCTCCTGGAGCAGTACTTC
TRBV2	.	TRBJ2-5	TRBD2	15	CASRTGLAGKETQYF	TGTGCCAGCAGGACGGGACTAGCGGGGAAAGAGACCCAGTACTTC
TRBV20-1	.	TRBJ2-2	TRBD1	15	CSARAGQGNTGELFF	TGCAGTGCTAGAGCAGGACAGGGCAACACCGGGGAGCTGTTTTTT
TRBV4-1	.	TRBJ2-1	.	13	CASSLSEGFEQFF	TGCGCCAGCAGCCTTTCCGAGGGCTTTGAGCAGTTCTTC
TRBV2	.	TRBJ2-1	TRBD2	15	CASSELASGSNEQFF	TGTGCCAGCAGTGAACTAGCTAGCGGGAGCAATGAGCAGTTCTTC
TRBV20-1	.	TRBJ1-1	TRBD1	12	CSAWDRAKEAFF	TGCAGTGCCTGGGACAGGGCGAAAGAAGCTTTCTTT
TRBV4-2	.	TRBJ2-1	TRBD2	15	CASSQVGGGANEQFF	TGTGCCAGCAGCCAGGTGGGCGGGGGGGCCAATGAGCAGTTCTTC
TRBV12-5	.	TRBJ1-1	.	16	CASGLARTSVGTEAFF	TGTGCTAGTGGTTTGGCACGGACCTCCGTGGGGACTGAAGCTTTCTTT
TRBV2	.	TRBJ2-1	TRBD2	15	CASSRTSGGNNEQFF	TGTGCCAGCAGCAGGACTAGCGGGGGTAACAATGAGCAGTTCTTC
TRBV3-1	.	TRBJ1-5	.	17	CASSPKAPGWSNQPQHF	TGTGCCAGCAGCCCTAAAGCTCCGGGTTGGAGCAATCAGCCCCAGCATTTT
TRBV20-1	.	TRBJ2-7	TRBD1	13	CSAKTGPHYEQYF	TGCAGTGCCAAGACAGGGCCCCACTACGAGCAGTACTTC
TRBV7-2	.	TRBJ1-1	TRBD1	13	CASSPKGADDAFF	TGTGCCAGCAGCCCCAAGGGGGCCGACGATGCTTTCTTT
TRBV6-5	once	TRBJ2-7	.	13	CASSKDVLYEQYF	TGTGCCAGCAGCAAGGACGTACTCTACGAGCAGTACTTC
TRBV14	.	TRBJ1-2	.	13	CASSPVLGTGYTF	TGTGCCAGCAGCCCGGTATTGGGAACTGGCTACACCTTC
TRBV20-1	once	TRBJ2-7	.	14	CSAKYRDSPYEQYF	TGCAGTGCCAAATACCGGGACTCCCCCTACGAGCAGTACTTC
TRBV7-3	.	TRBJ2-2	.	16	CASSLGLGLSSGELFF	TGTGCCAGCAGCTTAGGTCTGGGACTCTCCAGCGGGGAGCTGTTTTTT
TRBV5-4	.	TRBJ1-4	.	15	CASSLWGRLNEKLFF	TGTGCCAGCAGCTTGTGGGGCCGACTCAATGAAAAACTGTTTTTT
TRBV20-1	once	TRBJ2-5	TRBD2	13	CSASRGGEETQYF	TGCAGTGCCAGCCGGGGGGGTGAAGAGACCCAGTACTTC
TRBV5-1	.	TRBJ2-7	.	15	CASSLALQTTYEQYF	TGCGCCAGCAGCTTGGCCCTCCAGACAACCTACGAGCAGTACTTC
TRBV7-9	.	TRBJ2-7	TRBD1	14	CASSIQGLGNEQYF	TGTGCCAGCAGCATACAGGGGTTGGGGAACGAGCAGTACTTC
TRBV4-1	.	TRBJ2-4	.	13	CASSQLGHRSQYF	TGCGCCAGCAGCCAACTGGGACATCGGAGTCAGTACTTC
TRBV9	.	TRBJ2-3	.	15	CASSDPGTSTDTQYF	TGTGCCAGCAGCGACCCCGGGACCTCCACAGATACGCAGTATTTT
TRBV29-1	.	TRBJ1-1	TRBD1	13	CSAQGTGLTEAFF	TGCAGCGCCCAGGGGACAGGGTTGACTGAAGCTTTCTTT
TRBV5-1	.	TRBJ2-7	.	14	CASQPSGRLYEQYF	TGCGCCAGCCAACCCTCGGGACGGCTTTACGAGCAGTACTTC
TRBV5-1	.	TRBJ2-5	TRBD2	17	CASSFGLAGAPLETQYF	TGCGCCAGCAGCTTTGGACTAGCGGGGGCGCCGTTGGAGACCCAGTACTTC
TRBV12-3/TRBV12-4	.	TRBJ2-5	TRBD1	15	CASSPQGMGIETQYF	TGTGCCAGCAGTCCACAGGGGATGGGAATAGAGACCCAGTACTTC
TRBV11-3	.	TRBJ2-1	.	14	CASSSGLAYNEQFF	TGTGCCAGCAGCTCGGGTCTCGCCTACAATGAGCAGTTCTTC
TRBV3-1	once	TRBJ2-5	TRBD2	12	CASGGSGETQYF	TGTGCCAGCGGCGGGAGTGGCGAGACCCAGTACTTC
TRBV7-9	.	TRBJ1-1	.	12	CAGGTPNTEAFF	TGTGCCGGCGGGACACCGAACACTGAAGCTTTCTTT
TRBV7-9	.	TRBJ1-2	.	16	CASSLPRDDINYGYTF	TGTGCCAGCAGCTTACCAAGGGATGACATTAACTATGGCTACACCTTC
TRBV5-1	few	TRBJ2-3	.	14	CASSLGGSTDTQYF	TGTGCCAGCAGTTTAGGGGGTAGCACAGATACGCAGTATTTT
TRBV5-4	.	TRBJ2-3	.	15	CASSLALGGTDTQYF	TGTGCCAGCAGCTTGGCGTTAGGGGGGACAGATACGCAGTATTTT